The next 3 T cell receptor beta chains were all read from a single sample in a study of cytomegalovirus exposure and HLA in healthy donors. The PCR made use of 60 Vbeta and 13 Jbeta primers. The protocol was immunoSEQ multiplex PCR, while the TCRdb copy is restricted to in-frame clones and leaves out a portion. The data show about 160,000 clones, 70% to 80% seen once. The material sequenced was PBMCs. The source is a man younger than 35 in good health and CMV-seropositive.

This clone has only a few counts. V is TRBV11-2 and J is TRBJ1-5; 9 nucleotides agree with TRBD1. The germline gives CDR1 SGHAT, CDR2 FQNNGV. This CDR3 has 15 residues. The J segment lost 7 bases and the V segment lost 1 base, leaving 5 bases of the junction unmatched. The CDR3 DNA is TGTGCCAGCAGCTTAGGGGACAGGGACGGGCAGCCCCAGCATTTT. Its protein product is CASSLGDRDGQPQHF.

This clone has more than one count but fewer than ten. The chain employs TRBV4-3 and TRBJ1-6; D gene ambiguous. Germline V gene data show CDR1 as LGHNA and CDR2 as YSLEER. Trimming took off 1 base at V and 10 bases at J, with 11 bases between the two ends. The CDR3 sequence is 14 residues long. CDR3 coding DNA: TGCGCCAGCAGCCAAGTAAGCGGGAACTCACCCCTCCACTTT. It encodes CASSQVSGNSPLHF.

This clone showed up just a few times. The CDR3 region is CASSEQGYTGELFF. Here the CDR3 DNA reads TGTGCCAGCAGTGAACAGGGTTACACCGGGGAGCTGTTTTTT. The gene calls are TRBV6-1 and TRBJ2-2, with TRBD1 as a possible D gene (5 bases). There are 14 residues in the CDR3. Germline V lookup: CDR1 MNHNS, CDR2 SASEGT. V lost 2 bases, J lost 3 bases, and 7 bases lay in between.